A single sample gave rise to the 12 T cell receptor beta chains below, sequenced in a study of T cells in Graves' hyperthyroidism and ophthalmopathy. Amplified TCR beta CDR3 regions came from RNA transcripts. Initially, a first-round RT-PCR of the TCR CDR3 employed the HTBI primer set. Each CDR3 protein gets one entry after TCRdb re-called the multiplex PCR reads with MiXCR. The sample contains about 610,000 distinct CDR3 sequences, around 16% of which appear only once. The sequencing sample was made of blood. These receptors were obtained from a woman in her 40s with Graves' ophthalmopathy.

The chain carries TRBV7-9 and TRBJ2-2; 12 nucleotides line up with TRBD2. V lost 1 base to trimming and J lost 4 bases; unmatched junction nucleotides: 4. Germline loops: CDR1 SEHNR, CDR2 FQNEAQ (reference sequence). The CDR3 spans 17 residues. The CDR3 protein is CASSLGLAGAVTGELFF. CDR3 DNA sequence: TGTGCCAGCAGCTTAGGACTAGCGGGAGCCGTCACCGGGGAGCTGTTTTTT.

The chain carries TRBV5-1 and TRBJ1-2, with unresolved D. The V end lost 0 bases, the J end lost 4 bases, and 10 bases lay between the germline ends. Germline V gene lookup returns CDR1 SGHRS and CDR2 YFSETQ. The CDR3 sequence is 14 residues long. The DNA of the CDR3 is TGCGCCAGCAGCTTGGGTGAGGTTGGCTATGGCTACACCTTC. It encodes CASSLGEVGYGYTF.

This clonotype was found many times. The V and J genes are TRBV11-2 and TRBJ2-2; TRBD1 might be the D (5 bases). Germline V gene lookup returns CDR1 SGHAT and CDR2 FQNNGV. V dropped 5 bases and J dropped 6 bases, with 10 bases sitting between them. This CDR3 is 13 amino acids long. The CDR3 sequence: CASSPLRAGELFF. The DNA of the CDR3 is TGTGCCAGCAGCCCCCTCAGGGCCGGGGAGCTGTTTTTT.

This clonotype was observed many times. This rearrangement joins TRBV6-1 to TRBJ1-1; tentatively, D is TRBD1 (5 bases). Trimming stripped 5 bases from V and 12 bases from J, with 25 bases between. This CDR3 is 15 amino acids long. Germline V gene lookup returns CDR1 MNHNS and CDR2 SASEGT. CDR3 DNA: TGTGCCAGCAGTTACACGACACGGGACGTCGGTGGGACTTTCTTT. Protein: CASSYTTRDVGGTFF.

The V call is TRBV27, the J call TRBJ2-1; no clear D gene. The germline V and J ends were trimmed by 6 bases and 0 bases, with 9 bases remaining between them. This CDR3 comprises 14 residues. CDR1 and CDR2 (germline): MNHEY, SMNVEV (reference sequence). The CDR3 sequence is CASSPMSSYNEQFF. Written as DNA, the CDR3 is TGTGCCAGCAGCCCGATGAGCTCCTACAATGAGCAGTTCTTC.

At least ten counts were recorded for this clonotype. V is TRBV2 and J is TRBJ1-1, with a possible D match to TRBD1 (5 bases). This CDR3 contains 14 residues. V lost 8 bases and J lost 5, with 18 bases in between. Germline CDR1 SNHLY, CDR2 FYNNEI. The CDR3 DNA reads TGTGCCAGCTCCGAGGGGAAGCCTTGGACTGAAGCTTTCTTT. Encoded protein: CASSEGKPWTEAFF.

This clonotype appeared a single time. The chain is built from TRBV5-1 and TRBJ2-3; D is possibly TRBD1 (5 bases). Germline V gene sequence: CDR1 SGHRS, CDR2 YFSETQ. The CDR3 length is 13 residues. Trimming took 5 bases from V and 2 from J, leaving 9 bases between them. CDR3 in DNA: TGCGCCAGCAGAGGACACAACACAGATACGCAGTATTTT. It is translated as CASRGHNTDTQYF.

Notes on this clonotype: A read error may account for a junction end that differs from germline. This rearrangement joins TRBV20-1 to TRBJ2-5; 9 positions agree with TRBD1. The length of the CDR3 is 13 residues. Germline V gives CDR1 DFQATT, CDR2 SNEGSKA (reference sequence). CDR3 amino acids: CSAPQGAEETQCF. The CDR3 region has the DNA TGCAGTGCTCCACAGGGGGCCGAAGAGACCCAGTGCTTC.

The chain joins TRBV5-4 to TRBJ2-1; a possible D gene is TRBD1 (7 bases). V lost 4 bases to trimming and J lost 6 bases, with 14 bases between them. CDR1 is SGHNT, CDR2 YYREEE, per germline (reference sequence). The CDR3 covers 14 residues. The CDR3 bases are TGTGCCAGCAGCCTTCAGGGGGGATCCAATGAGCAGTTCTTC. Protein sequence: CASSLQGGSNEQFF.

In its sample, this clonotype was seen many times. The gene calls are TRBV7-2 and TRBJ2-3; 7 bases map to TRBD2. The CDR3 has 16 residues. The germline V gene encodes CDR1 SGHTA and CDR2 FQGNSA. Trimming at V came to 1 base and at J to 5 bases, leaving 9 bases not matched to a gene. CDR3 coding DNA: TGTGCCAGCAGCTTAGTTCCGCGGGAGAGTGGAGATACGCAGTATTTT. It is translated as CASSLVPRESGDTQYF.

The chain has TRBV6-4 and TRBJ1-6; no clear D gene. Germline V gives CDR1 MRHNA, CDR2 SNTAGT. The CDR3 runs to 18 residues. The V end was cut by 3 bases, the J end by 9 bases, with 24 bases between. The CDR3 sequence is CASSEVRRESPGGSPLHF. The CDR3 DNA reads as TGTGCCAGCAGTGAAGTGAGGAGGGAGTCACCCGGTGGTTCACCCCTCCACTTT.

V and J are TRBV6-1 and TRBJ1-1; D is possibly TRBD1 (6 bases). V was cut by 6 bases and J by 4 bases, with 15 bases left in between. The CDR3 consists of 14 residues. Germline values: CDR1 MNHNS, CDR2 SASEGT. DNA for the CDR3: TGTGCCAGCAGCCCCTGGAGGGGGTCCACTGAAGCTTTCTTT. The encoded protein is CASSPWRGSTEAFF.